The 16 T cell receptor beta chains listed next were all sequenced from one sample in a study of blood T cell repertoires in COVID-19. TCRdb's copy holds only in-frame clones and misses some; the assay was immunoSEQ multiplex PCR. The sample carries 240,000 or so clones, roughly 80% recorded once. Sample: peripheral blood. These receptors were collected from a woman over 75 with COVID-19, enrolled during active disease.

This clone was recorded a few times. V and J are TRBV19 and TRBJ2-6, with 8 bases identical to TRBD2. The CDR3 loop spans 22 amino acids. V was clipped by 6 bases and J by 0 bases; unmatched bases: 22. The germline V gene has CDR1 LNHDA and CDR2 SQIVND (reference sequence). CDR3 sequence: CASRSLGGRPTLRTSGANVLTF. The DNA of the CDR3 is TGTGCCAGTAGGAGCCTGGGCGGGAGGCCCACGCTGAGGACCTCTGGGGCCAACGTCCTGACTTTC. The complete variable domain, with remaining parts taken from reference TRBV19 and TRBJ2-6, reads DGGITQSPKYLFRKEGQNVTLSCEQNLNHDAMYWYRQDPGQGLRLIYYSQIVNDFQKGDIAEGYSVSREKKESFPLTVTSAQKNPTAFYLCASRSLGGRPTLRTSGANVLTFGAGSRLTVL.

In DNA, the CDR3 is TGTGCCAGCAGCTCTTCCGGGACTGATTTTTACGAGCAGTACTTC. This gives the protein CASSSSGTDFYEQYF. V is TRBV11-2 and J is TRBJ2-7; TRBD2 might be the D (6 bases). CDR1 is SGHAT and CDR2 is FQNNGV in the germline V gene. V was trimmed by 4 bases and J by 4 bases, leaving 17 bases between them. The CDR3 totals 15 residues.

The J gene is TRBJ2-5, the V gene TRBV7-2; 11 bases fit TRBD2. The CDR3 spans 15 residues. V lost 1 base, J lost 5 bases, and 3 bases stayed unmatched. The germline gives CDR1 SGHTA, CDR2 FQGNSA. The DNA of the CDR3 is TGTGCCAGCAGCTTAGGTGGACTAGCGGGTGAGACCCAGTACTTC. Translation gives CASSLGGLAGETQYF.

The V gene is TRBV5-1, the J gene TRBJ2-3; 8 bases align to TRBD1. The germline CDR1 and CDR2 sequences are SGHRS and YFSETQ. This CDR3 comprises 13 residues. V shed 4 bases and J 4 bases; nucleotides not matched to a gene: 2. Here the CDR3 reads CASSAGQADTQYF. The CDR3 DNA reads as TGCGCCAGCAGCGCGGGACAGGCAGATACGCAGTATTTT.

This chain connects TRBV19 to TRBJ1-5; 7 bases agree with TRBD1. The CDR3 loop spans 13 amino acids. Germline lookup yields CDR1 LNHDA and CDR2 SQIVND (reference sequence). V shed 5 bases and J 5 bases; nucleotides not matched to a gene: 3. Written as DNA, the CDR3 is TGTGCCAGTAGTTTACAGGGGTATCAGCCCCAGCATTTT. It translates to CASSLQGYQPQHF.

As for this clone: Germline and junction disagree at one end, which may indicate a read error. This chain joins TRBV7-2 and TRBJ1-2; D not resolved. The CDR3 sequence is 12 residues long. The V gene's germline CDR1 is SGHTA and CDR2 FQGNSA. The CDR3 nucleotides read TGTGCCAGCAGCTTTTCTAACTTTGGCTACACCTTC. Its translation is CASSFSNFGYTF. Complete variable domain (other parts from reference TRBV7-2 and TRBJ1-2): GAGVSQSPSNKVTEKGKDVELRCDPISGHTALYWYRQSLGQGLEFLIYFQGNSAPDKSGLPSDRFSAERTGGSVSTLTIQRTQQEDSAVYLCASSFSNFGYTFGSGTRLTVV.

This rearrangement joins TRBV9 to TRBJ1-1; maybe TRBD1 (5 bases). Germline loops: CDR1 SGDLS, CDR2 YYNGEE. This CDR3 spans 11 amino acids. The V end was cut by 7 bases, the J end by 6 bases, with 10 bases between. This CDR3 is CASGHGAEAFF. The CDR3 coding sequence is TGTGCCAGCGGACATGGCGCTGAAGCTTTCTTT.

The chain recombines TRBV7-2 with TRBJ1-1; the D is unclear. Trimming removed 5 bases at V and 0 bases at J, with 10 bases between. The CDR3 spans 14 residues. Germline V lookup: CDR1 SGHTA, CDR2 FQGNSA. The CDR3 here is CASSLRGLNTEAFF. The CDR3 region has the DNA TGTGCCAGCAGCCTTCGGGGTCTGAACACTGAAGCTTTCTTT.

V usage is TRBV2 and J usage is TRBJ2-7; D perhaps matches TRBD1 (6 bases). Trimming pared 9 bases from V and 5 bases from J, leaving 20 bases between. The CDR3 has 14 residues. From germline, CDR1 is SNHLY and CDR2 FYNNEI. The DNA of the CDR3 is TGTGCCAGTATAGGGGGACACCGCCCAAACGAGCAGTACTTC. It specifies CASIGGHRPNEQYF.

The rearrangement links TRBV7-8 to TRBJ1-5, with D possibly being TRBD1 (6 bases). From germline, CDR1 is SGHVS and CDR2 FQNEAQ. Trimming removed 0 bases from V and 4 bases from J, with 22 bases in between. The CDR3 is 19 residues long. Here the CDR3 DNA reads TGTGCCAGCAGCTTAGCTAAGGGCAGTTTTGGGACACAAAATCAGCCCCAGCATTTT. Its protein is CASSLAKGSFGTQNQPQHF.

The V call is TRBV18, the J call TRBJ1-4; 8 bases are a match to TRBD1. This CDR3 spans 16 amino acids. V dropped 3 bases and J dropped 8; count of bases not matched to a gene: 11. From germline, CDR1 is KGHSH and CDR2 LQKENI. The CDR3: CASSPNPGQVGEKLFF. DNA for the CDR3: TGTGCCAGCTCACCGAACCCGGGACAGGTTGGGGAAAAACTGTTTTTT.

The sample holds a few counts of this clone. The rearrangement joins TRBV10-1 to TRBJ1-1; D is uncertain. Trimming pared 4 bases from V and 1 base from J, leaving 7 bases between. Germline CDR1 and CDR2: WNHNN and SYGVQD (reference sequence). The CDR3 sequence is 13 residues long. CDR3 nucleotides: TGCGCCAGCAGTGGGAGTCCGAACACTGAAGCTTTCTTT. Its translation is CASSGSPNTEAFF.

The chain couples TRBV25-1 to TRBJ2-7; no definite D call. The CDR3 totals 13 residues. The germline gives CDR1 MGHDK, CDR2 SYGVNS. Trimming took 0 bases from V and 4 from J, leaving 7 bases between them. CDR3 sequence (DNA): TGTGCCAGCAGTGAATATAACAGATACGAGCAGTACTTC. It encodes CASSEYNRYEQYF.

The gene calls are TRBV3-1 (or the pseudogene TRBV3-2) and TRBJ1-4, with 8 bases aligning to TRBD1. V gave up 1 base and J gave up 7 bases; unmatched junction bases: 5. Germline CDR1 LGHDT, CDR2 YNNKEL (reference sequence). The CDR3 loop spans 15 amino acids. CDR3 coding DNA: TGTGCCAGCAGCCAAGTTGTGACAGGGGTTGAAAAACTGTTTTTT. Its protein is CASSQVVTGVEKLFF.

This chain joins TRBV5-1 and TRBJ2-7; D is perhaps TRBD2 (6 bases). CDR3 length: 11 amino acids. Germline lookup yields CDR1 SGHRS and CDR2 YFSETQ. V was clipped by 6 bases and J by 3 bases, with 7 bases between them. The CDR3 sequence is CASTDYYEQYF. The CDR3 nucleotides read TGCGCCAGCACGGACTACTACGAGCAGTACTTC.

This chain links TRBV19 with TRBJ2-6; 8 nucleotides agree with TRBD1. J gave up 0 bases and V 9 bases, and 13 bases lay outside the gene matches. This CDR3 is 18 amino acids long. Germline V gives CDR1 LNHDA, CDR2 SQIVND (reference sequence). For the CDR3, the DNA is TGTGCCAGCCTTCGACAGGGGCCATTTAGCTCTGGGGCCAACGTCCTGACTTTC. The encoded protein is CASLRQGPFSSGANVLTF.